These T cell receptor beta chains were read from a single sample in a study of memory CD8 T cells in hepatitis C reinfection. Assay: immunoSEQ multiplex PCR; the TCRdb copy retains only in-frame clones and omits some. The sample lists 40,000 to 45,000 clones, approximately 90% occurring once. Sequenced input: naive CD8+ T cells sorted from blood. The source is a man aged 18 to 35 with hepatitis C virus infection. Both conserved end residues are part of each CDR3. Fields, in order: clone size, D gene, V gene, J gene, CDR3 protein, CDR3 DNA. D genes are given only for firm matches. Some rows have no size entry. The others give once, few or many, or a class for an expanded clone.

clone size: -
D gene: -
V gene: TRBV5-6
J gene: TRBJ1-2
CDR3 protein: CASSRWTGDYGYTF
CDR3 DNA: TGTGCCAGCAGCCGATGGACGGGAGACTATGGCTACACCTTC

clone size: -
D gene: TRBD2
V gene: TRBV28
J gene: TRBJ2-7
CDR3 protein: CASRSSGSYHEQYF
CDR3 DNA: TGTGCCAGCCGTAGTAGCGGGAGTTACCACGAGCAGTACTTC

clone size: -
D gene: -
V gene: TRBV7-9
J gene: TRBJ2-5
CDR3 protein: CASSFGEEETQYF
CDR3 DNA: TGTGCCAGCAGCTTTGGGGAGGAAGAGACCCAGTACTTC

clone size: -
D gene: -
V gene: TRBV4-1
J gene: TRBJ1-2
CDR3 protein: CASSLTTDSFYYGYTF
CDR3 DNA: TGCGCCAGCAGCCTGACGACGGACAGCTTTTACTATGGCTACACCTTC

clone size: -
D gene: -
V gene: TRBV19
J gene: TRBJ1-1
CDR3 protein: CASSTRMNTEAFF
CDR3 DNA: TGTGCCAGTAGTACCAGAATGAACACTGAAGCTTTCTTT

clone size: -
D gene: -
V gene: TRBV7-9
J gene: TRBJ2-1
CDR3 protein: CASSLLTPDNEQFF
CDR3 DNA: TGTGCCAGCAGCTTACTCACTCCCGATAATGAGCAGTTCTTC

clone size: -
D gene: -
V gene: TRBV29-1
J gene: TRBJ1-3
CDR3 protein: CSVNTGSGNTIYF
CDR3 DNA: TGCAGCGTGAATACAGGCTCTGGAAACACCATATATTTT

clone size: -
D gene: -
V gene: TRBV6-5
J gene: TRBJ2-2
CDR3 protein: CASSLTFGELFF
CDR3 DNA: TGTGCCAGCAGCCTCACTTTCGGGGAGCTGTTTTTT

clone size: -
D gene: -
V gene: TRBV4-1
J gene: TRBJ1-5
CDR3 protein: CASSQQDQGNQPQHF
CDR3 DNA: TGCGCCAGCAGCCAACAAGATCAGGGCAATCAGCCCCAGCATTTT

clone size: -
D gene: -
V gene: TRBV4-3
J gene: TRBJ1-3
CDR3 protein: CASSQDAWAGAEGTTIYF
CDR3 DNA: TGCGCCAGCAGCCAAGATGCCTGGGCAGGGGCCGAGGGAACCACCATATATTTT

clone size: -
D gene: TRBD1
V gene: TRBV19
J gene: TRBJ1-6
CDR3 protein: CASSPEGTGNDSPLHF
CDR3 DNA: TGTGCCAGTAGTCCGGAAGGGACAGGGAACGACTCACCCCTCCACTTT

clone size: -
D gene: -
V gene: TRBV29-1
J gene: TRBJ2-1
CDR3 protein: CSGRVGDIEQFF
CDR3 DNA: TGCAGCGGGAGGGTGGGGGATATTGAGCAGTTCTTC

clone size: -
D gene: TRBD1
V gene: TRBV4-1
J gene: TRBJ2-3
CDR3 protein: CASSQIITGTGGADTQYF
CDR3 DNA: TGCGCCAGCAGCCAAATTATCACCGGGACAGGGGGCGCGGATACGCAGTATTTT

clone size: -
D gene: TRBD2
V gene: TRBV7-2
J gene: TRBJ2-5
CDR3 protein: CASSLALAAGETQYF
CDR3 DNA: TGTGCCAGCAGCTTAGCGCTGGCAGCGGGGGAGACCCAGTACTTC

clone size: -
D gene: TRBD2
V gene: TRBV11-2
J gene: TRBJ2-3
CDR3 protein: CASSLRLAGGPGTQYF
CDR3 DNA: TGTGCCAGCAGCTTAAGGCTAGCGGGGGGTCCGGGTACGCAGTATTTT

clone size: -
D gene: TRBD2
V gene: TRBV28
J gene: TRBJ2-1
CDR3 protein: CASSSRGLAGFNEQFF
CDR3 DNA: TGTGCCAGCAGTTCACGGGGACTAGCGGGATTCAATGAGCAGTTCTTC

clone size: -
D gene: -
V gene: TRBV5-6
J gene: TRBJ2-1
CDR3 protein: CASSLQGNLYEQFF
CDR3 DNA: TGTGCCAGCAGCTTGCAGGGGAACCTGTATGAGCAGTTCTTC

clone size: once
D gene: -
V gene: TRBV7-2
J gene: TRBJ2-7
CDR3 protein: CASSATDSYEQYF
CDR3 DNA: TGTGCCAGCAGCGCGACAGACTCCTACGAGCAGTACTTC

clone size: -
D gene: TRBD2
V gene: TRBV7-9
J gene: TRBJ2-2
CDR3 protein: CASSLSLTSGRTGELFF
CDR3 DNA: TGTGCCAGCAGCTTAAGCTTGACTAGCGGGAGAACCGGGGAGCTGTTTTTT

clone size: -
D gene: TRBD1
V gene: TRBV7-9
J gene: TRBJ1-1
CDR3 protein: CASSLETGGVNTEAFF
CDR3 DNA: TGTGCCAGCAGCCTTGAGACAGGGGGGGTAAACACTGAAGCTTTCTTT

clone size: -
D gene: -
V gene: TRBV4-3
J gene: TRBJ2-2
CDR3 protein: CASSPGRDFANTGELFF
CDR3 DNA: TGCGCCAGCAGCCCAGGCCGAGATTTCGCGAACACCGGGGAGCTGTTTTTT

clone size: -
D gene: -
V gene: TRBV5-4
J gene: TRBJ1-1
CDR3 protein: CASSRQTNTEAFF
CDR3 DNA: TGTGCCAGCAGCCGACAGACGAACACTGAAGCTTTCTTT

clone size: -
D gene: TRBD2
V gene: TRBV7-6
J gene: TRBJ2-7
CDR3 protein: CASSLEPRESYEQYF
CDR3 DNA: TGTGCCAGCAGCTTAGAACCGCGGGAGTCCTACGAGCAGTACTTC

clone size: -
D gene: -
V gene: TRBV6-1
J gene: TRBJ1-5
CDR3 protein: CASSDITYGNQPQHF
CDR3 DNA: TGTGCCAGCAGTGATATAACATATGGCAATCAGCCCCAGCATTTT

clone size: -
D gene: -
V gene: TRBV4-1
J gene: TRBJ2-1
CDR3 protein: CASSQDKRSYNEQFF
CDR3 DNA: TGCGCCAGCAGCCAAGATAAGCGGAGCTACAATGAGCAGTTCTTC

clone size: -
D gene: -
V gene: TRBV6-5
J gene: TRBJ1-5
CDR3 protein: CASSEAPNQPQHF
CDR3 DNA: TGTGCCAGCAGTGAAGCCCCCAATCAGCCCCAGCATTTT

clone size: -
D gene: -
V gene: TRBV6-5
J gene: TRBJ1-3
CDR3 protein: CASSSFGTSGNTIYF
CDR3 DNA: TGTGCCAGCAGTTCGTTCGGGACTTCTGGAAACACCATATATTTT

clone size: -
D gene: -
V gene: TRBV5-8
J gene: TRBJ2-3
CDR3 protein: CASSFGVADTDTQYF
CDR3 DNA: TGTGCCAGCAGCTTCGGGGTAGCAGACACAGATACGCAGTATTTT

clone size: -
D gene: TRBD1
V gene: TRBV14
J gene: TRBJ1-3
CDR3 protein: CASSPRDRAFSGNTIYF
CDR3 DNA: TGTGCCAGCAGCCCCCGGGACAGGGCTTTCTCTGGAAACACCATATATTTT

clone size: -
D gene: TRBD2
V gene: TRBV7-8
J gene: TRBJ2-1
CDR3 protein: CASSSLSGGLYNEQFF
CDR3 DNA: TGTGCCAGCAGCTCCCTTAGCGGGGGGCTATACAATGAGCAGTTCTTC

clone size: -
D gene: TRBD1
V gene: TRBV10-3
J gene: TRBJ2-1
CDR3 protein: CAISEGQAYNEQFF
CDR3 DNA: TGTGCCATCAGTGAGGGACAGGCGTACAATGAGCAGTTCTTC

clone size: -
D gene: TRBD2
V gene: TRBV7-2
J gene: TRBJ2-3
CDR3 protein: CASSFNHGGSTDTQYF
CDR3 DNA: TGTGCCAGCAGCTTTAATCACGGGGGGAGCACAGATACGCAGTATTTT

clone size: -
D gene: -
V gene: TRBV4-2
J gene: TRBJ2-1
CDR3 protein: CASSSAGAEAYNEQFF
CDR3 DNA: TGTGCCAGCAGCTCGGCAGGAGCGGAAGCTTACAATGAGCAGTTCTTC

clone size: -
D gene: -
V gene: TRBV7-9
J gene: TRBJ2-1
CDR3 protein: CASSSSTGNPYNEQFF
CDR3 DNA: TGTGCCAGCAGCTCTAGTACTGGAAACCCCTACAATGAGCAGTTCTTC

clone size: -
D gene: -
V gene: TRBV28
J gene: TRBJ2-4
CDR3 protein: CASSLDRAKNIQYF
CDR3 DNA: TGTGCCAGCAGTTTAGACAGAGCCAAAAACATTCAGTACTTC

clone size: -
D gene: TRBD1
V gene: TRBV27
J gene: TRBJ2-7
CDR3 protein: CASSSDREGRYEQYF
CDR3 DNA: TGTGCCAGCAGCTCGGACAGGGAAGGGAGGTACGAGCAGTACTTC

clone size: -
D gene: TRBD1
V gene: TRBV7-9
J gene: TRBJ1-2
CDR3 protein: CASSSSGTGYGYTF
CDR3 DNA: TGTGCCAGCAGCTCGTCCGGGACAGGGTATGGCTACACCTTC

clone size: -
D gene: -
V gene: TRBV11-2
J gene: TRBJ2-2
CDR3 protein: CASSLVARNTGELFF
CDR3 DNA: TGTGCCAGCAGCTTAGTGGCAAGAAACACCGGGGAGCTGTTTTTT

clone size: -
D gene: -
V gene: TRBV4-1
J gene: TRBJ2-7
CDR3 protein: CASSQVGLVGYEQYF
CDR3 DNA: TGCGCCAGCAGCCAAGTCGGCTTGGTGGGCTACGAGCAGTACTTC

clone size: -
D gene: -
V gene: TRBV10-3
J gene: TRBJ2-1
CDR3 protein: CAISEDNYNEQFF
CDR3 DNA: TGTGCCATCAGTGAGGACAACTACAATGAGCAGTTCTTC

clone size: -
D gene: TRBD2
V gene: TRBV4-1
J gene: TRBJ2-2
CDR3 protein: CASRPRGGTTGELFF
CDR3 DNA: TGCGCCAGCAGGCCACGGGGAGGGACCACCGGGGAGCTGTTTTTT

clone size: -
D gene: TRBD2
V gene: TRBV5-1
J gene: TRBJ2-5
CDR3 protein: CASSPYGGGAETQYF
CDR3 DNA: TGCGCCAGCAGCCCCTACGGCGGGGGGGCGGAGACCCAGTACTTC